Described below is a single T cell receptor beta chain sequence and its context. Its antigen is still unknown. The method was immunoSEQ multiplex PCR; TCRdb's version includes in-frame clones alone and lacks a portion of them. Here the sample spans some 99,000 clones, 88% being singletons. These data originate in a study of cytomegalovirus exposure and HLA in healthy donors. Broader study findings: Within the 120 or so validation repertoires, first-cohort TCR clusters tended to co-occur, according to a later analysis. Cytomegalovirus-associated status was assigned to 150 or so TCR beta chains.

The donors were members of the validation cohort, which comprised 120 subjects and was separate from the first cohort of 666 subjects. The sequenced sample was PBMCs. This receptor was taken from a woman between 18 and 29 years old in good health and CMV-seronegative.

The CDR3, as DNA: TGTGCCAGCAGCGCGCAGACAGTCCTTGCGCCCTACGAGCAGTACTTC. Amino acids: CASSAQTVLAPYEQYF. The gene calls are TRBV7-9 and TRBJ2-7; weak D call: TRBD1 (5 bases). The CDR3 consists of 16 residues. V dropped 5 bases and J dropped 2 bases, with 19 bases sitting between them. Per germline, CDR1 SEHNR and CDR2 FQNEAQ (reference sequence).